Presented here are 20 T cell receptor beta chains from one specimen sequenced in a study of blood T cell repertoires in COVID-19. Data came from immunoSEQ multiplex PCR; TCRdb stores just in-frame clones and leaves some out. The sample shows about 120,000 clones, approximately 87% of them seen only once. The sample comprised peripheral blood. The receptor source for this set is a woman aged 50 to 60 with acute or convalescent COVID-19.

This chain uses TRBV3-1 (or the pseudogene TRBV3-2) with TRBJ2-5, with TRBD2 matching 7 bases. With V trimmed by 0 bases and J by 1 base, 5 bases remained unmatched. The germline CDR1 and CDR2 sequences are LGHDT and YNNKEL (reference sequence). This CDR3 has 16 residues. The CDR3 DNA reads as TGTGCCAGCAGCCAAGATAGCGGGTGGTTCCAAGAGACCCAGTACTTC. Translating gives CASSQDSGWFQETQYF.

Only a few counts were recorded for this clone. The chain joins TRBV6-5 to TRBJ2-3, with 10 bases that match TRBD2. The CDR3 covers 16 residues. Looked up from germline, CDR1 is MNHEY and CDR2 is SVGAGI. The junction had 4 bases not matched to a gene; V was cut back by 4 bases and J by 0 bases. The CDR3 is CASSFRLAGSTDTQYF. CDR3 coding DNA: TGTGCCAGCAGTTTCCGACTAGCGGGTAGCACAGATACGCAGTATTTT.

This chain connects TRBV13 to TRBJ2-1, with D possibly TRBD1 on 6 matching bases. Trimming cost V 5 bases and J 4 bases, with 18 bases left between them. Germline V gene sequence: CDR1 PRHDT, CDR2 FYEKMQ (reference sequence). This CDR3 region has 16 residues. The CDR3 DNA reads TGTGCCAGCAGCGGGGGACCCCAAGGGGGTTACAATGAGCAGTTCTTC. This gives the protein CASSGGPQGGYNEQFF.

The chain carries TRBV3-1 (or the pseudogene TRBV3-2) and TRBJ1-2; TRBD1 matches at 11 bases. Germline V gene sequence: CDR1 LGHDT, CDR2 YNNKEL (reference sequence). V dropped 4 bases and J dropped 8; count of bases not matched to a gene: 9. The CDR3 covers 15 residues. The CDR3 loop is CASSRGQGAIRGYTF. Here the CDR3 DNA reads TGTGCCAGCAGCCGAGGACAGGGGGCCATAAGGGGCTACACCTTC.

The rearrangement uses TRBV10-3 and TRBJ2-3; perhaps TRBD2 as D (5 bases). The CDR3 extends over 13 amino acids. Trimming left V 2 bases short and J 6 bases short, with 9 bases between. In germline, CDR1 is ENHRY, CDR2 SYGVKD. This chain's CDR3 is CAISELGVDTQYF. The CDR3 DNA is TGTGCCATCAGTGAGCTCGGGGTCGATACGCAGTATTTT.

This CDR3 is CASSQSPRGVANYGYTF. For the CDR3, the DNA is TGTGCCAGCAGTCAGAGCCCCCGGGGGGTGGCTAACTATGGCTACACCTTC. V and J are TRBV7-2 and TRBJ1-2, with D possibly being TRBD1 (5 bases). Germline lookup yields CDR1 SGHTA and CDR2 FQGNSA. The CDR3 runs to 17 residues. Deletions cut 6 bases from V and 0 bases from J, with 20 bases between. Full variable domain (outside the CDR3, taken from reference TRBV7-2 and TRBJ1-2): GAGVSQSPSNKVTEKGKDVELRCDPISGHTALYWYRQSLGQGLEFLIYFQGNSAPDKSGLPSDRFSAERTGGSVSTLTIQRTQQEDSAVYLCASSQSPRGVANYGYTFGSGTRLTVV.

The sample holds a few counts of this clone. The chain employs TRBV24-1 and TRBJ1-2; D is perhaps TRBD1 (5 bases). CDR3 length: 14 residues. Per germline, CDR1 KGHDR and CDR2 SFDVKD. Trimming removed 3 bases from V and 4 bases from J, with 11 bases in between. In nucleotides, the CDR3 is TGTGCCACCAGTGATGAAAGGGGTTCCTATGGCTACACCTTC. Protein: CATSDERGSYGYTF.

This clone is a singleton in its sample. In nucleotides, the CDR3 is TGTGCCAGCAGTCCCCGTCGAGGGCAAGAACAGCCCCAGCATTTT. It codes for CASSPRRGQEQPQHF. The V call is TRBV27, the J call TRBJ1-5; no clear D gene. Trimming shortened V by 5 bases and J by 7 bases, and 18 bases separated the two germline ends. Germline assignment: CDR1 MNHEY and CDR2 SMNVEV (reference sequence). This CDR3 spans 15 amino acids.

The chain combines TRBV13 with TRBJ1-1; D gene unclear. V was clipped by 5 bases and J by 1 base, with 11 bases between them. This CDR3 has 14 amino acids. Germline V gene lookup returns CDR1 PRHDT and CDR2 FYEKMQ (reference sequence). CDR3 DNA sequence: TGTGCCAGCAGCCCAACGGGAAAGAACACTGAAGCTTTCTTT. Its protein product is CASSPTGKNTEAFF.

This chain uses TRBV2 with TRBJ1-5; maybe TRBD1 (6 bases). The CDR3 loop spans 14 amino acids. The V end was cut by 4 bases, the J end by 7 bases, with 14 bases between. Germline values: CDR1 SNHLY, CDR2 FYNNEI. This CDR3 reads CASSVLGRGQPQHF. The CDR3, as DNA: TGTGCCAGCAGTGTCCTAGGCAGGGGCCAGCCCCAGCATTTT.

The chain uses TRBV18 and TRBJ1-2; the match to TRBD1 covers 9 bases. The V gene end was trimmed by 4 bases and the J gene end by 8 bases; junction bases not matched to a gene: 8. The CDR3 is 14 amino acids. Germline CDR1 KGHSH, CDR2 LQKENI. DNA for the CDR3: TGTGCCAGCTCACTGGGACAGGGAGAAGGAGGCTACACCTTC. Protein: CASSLGQGEGGYTF.

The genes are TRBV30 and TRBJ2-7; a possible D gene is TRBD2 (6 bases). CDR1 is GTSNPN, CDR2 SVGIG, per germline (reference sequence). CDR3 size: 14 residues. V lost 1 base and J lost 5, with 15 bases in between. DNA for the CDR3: TGTGCCTGGAGTGGGGGCGGGATTCCTAACGAGCAGTACTTC. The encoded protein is CAWSGGGIPNEQYF.

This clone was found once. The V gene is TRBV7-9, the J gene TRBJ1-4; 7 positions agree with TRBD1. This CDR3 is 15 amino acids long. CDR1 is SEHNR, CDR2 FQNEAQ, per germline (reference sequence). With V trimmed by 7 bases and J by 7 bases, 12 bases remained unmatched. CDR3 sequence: CASTEGQGVVEKLFF. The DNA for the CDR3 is TGTGCCAGCACCGAGGGGCAGGGGGTGGTTGAAAAACTGTTTTTT.

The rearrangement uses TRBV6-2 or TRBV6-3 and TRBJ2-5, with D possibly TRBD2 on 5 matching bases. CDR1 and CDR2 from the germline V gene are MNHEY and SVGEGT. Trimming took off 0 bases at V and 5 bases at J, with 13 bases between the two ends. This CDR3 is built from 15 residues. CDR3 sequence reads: CASSYSSGTWETQYF. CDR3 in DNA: TGTGCCAGCAGTTACTCGAGCGGAACGTGGGAGACCCAGTACTTC.

The CDR3 spells CASSFGSRNYGYTF. The CDR3 bases are TGTGCCAGCAGCTTCGGGTCCCGAAACTATGGCTACACCTTC. V gene TRBV5-6 combines with J gene TRBJ1-2; D is undetermined. CDR1 is SGHDT and CDR2 is YYEEEE in the germline V gene. The CDR3 contains 14 residues. The V gene lost 2 bases and the J gene lost 2 bases, with 10 bases spanning the gap.

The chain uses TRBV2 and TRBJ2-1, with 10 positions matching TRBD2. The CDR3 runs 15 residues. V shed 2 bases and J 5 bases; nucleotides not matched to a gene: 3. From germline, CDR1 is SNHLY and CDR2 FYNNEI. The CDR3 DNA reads TGTGCCAGCAGTGAAAAGCGGGGGGGTAACAATGAGCAGTTCTTC. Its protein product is CASSEKRGGNNEQFF. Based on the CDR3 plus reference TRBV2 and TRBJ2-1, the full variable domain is EPEVTQTPSHQVTQMGQEVILRCVPISNHLYFYWYRQILGQKVEFLVSFYNNEISEKSEIFDDQFSVERPDGSNFTLKIRSTKLEDSAMYFCASSEKRGGNNEQFFGPGTRLTVL.

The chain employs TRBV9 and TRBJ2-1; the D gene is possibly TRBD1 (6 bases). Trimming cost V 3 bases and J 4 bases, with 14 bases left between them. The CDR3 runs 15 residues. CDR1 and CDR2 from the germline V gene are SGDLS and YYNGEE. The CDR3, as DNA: TGTGCCAGCAGCGAGGGACATCCCGGATACAATGAGCAGTTCTTC. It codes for CASSEGHPGYNEQFF.

The CDR3 DNA reads TGCGCCAGCAGCCAAGTGGGGATGGGGGGACCGCTGTTCGCCGGGGAGCTGTTTTTT. Translation gives CASSQVGMGGPLFAGELFF. The chain couples TRBV4-1 to TRBJ2-2; the D gene is possibly TRBD2 (6 bases). The CDR3 sequence is 19 residues long. The germline gives CDR1 MGHRA, CDR2 YSYEKL. Trimming stripped 1 base from V and 6 bases from J, with 24 bases between.

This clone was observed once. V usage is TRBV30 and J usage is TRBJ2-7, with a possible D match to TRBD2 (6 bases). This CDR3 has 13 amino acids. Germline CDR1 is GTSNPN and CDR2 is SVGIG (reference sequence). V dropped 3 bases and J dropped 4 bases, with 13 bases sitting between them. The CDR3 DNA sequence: TGTGCCTGGAGCGGAGGGATAGGGTACGAGCAGTACTTC. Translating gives CAWSGGIGYEQYF.

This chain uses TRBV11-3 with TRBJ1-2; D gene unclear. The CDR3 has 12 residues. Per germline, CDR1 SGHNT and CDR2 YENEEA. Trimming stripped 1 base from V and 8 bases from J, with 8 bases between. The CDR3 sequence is CASSLGQGGYTF. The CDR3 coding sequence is TGTGCCAGCAGCTTAGGACAAGGAGGCTACACCTTC. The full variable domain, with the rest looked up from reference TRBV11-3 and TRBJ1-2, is EAGVVQSPRYKIIEKKQPVAFWCNPISGHNTLYWYLQNLGQGPELLIRYENEEAVDDSQLPKDRFSAERLKGVDSTLKIQPAELGDSAVYLCASSLGQGGYTFGSGTRLTVV.